This T cell receptor beta chain was obtained from a study of immune heterogeneity within non-small cell lung tumors. Study background: Histology included several squamous cell carcinomas, 9 to 11 non-squamous carcinomas and 1 unspecified tumor. Study-wide points: High-frequency clones unique to single sites coexisted with identical dominant CDR3 beta clonotypes that recurred across tumor sites within a patient. High-frequency T-cell receptor beta clonotypes were largely distinct between individual patients.

It was with 32 V and 13 J primers that multiplex PCR amplified TCR beta CDR3. TCRdb independently ran MiXCR on the multiplex PCR reads; one entry per CDR3 protein. The repertoire holds over 3,500 distinct CDR3 sequences, with more than 20% as singletons. Genomic DNA extracted from bulk tumor tissue served as template. A total of roughly 620 ng was used per sample. Widely spaced biopsies, several per primary tumor, were obtained at surgery. Enrolled individuals presented with untreated, newly diagnosed non-small cell lung cancer and received curative surgery. The table lists this clonotype with a few counts. Its antigen remains unidentified. CDR3 size: 16 residues. In germline, CDR1 is GTSNPN, CDR2 SVGIG (reference sequence). V gave up 3 bases and J gave up 0 bases, with 17 bases separating them.

This receptor was obtained from a man aged 55 to 70 with non-small cell lung cancer. The source material was lung tumor tissue. V usage is TRBV30 and J usage is TRBJ1-1; tentative D call: TRBD1 (5 bases). The CDR3 DNA follows: TGTGCCTGGAGCCGTTGGGGGACGGGTATGAACACTGAAGCTTTCTTT. Protein product: CAWSRWGTGMNTEAFF.